The 20 T cell receptor beta chains below were found in one sample sequenced in a study of CD8+ T cells in alopecia areata. Sorting of pooled cutaneous lymph node cells used CD4, CD8alpha, NKG2D, NKG2ACE and other markers. The authors extracted RNA and reverse transcribed it into cDNA as the sequencing template. Profiled with immunoSEQ multiplex PCR; TCRdb holds only in-frame clones, not every one. The sample was found to contain roughly 260,000 clones, and every one recurs. The sample was CD4+ T cells sorted from a lymph node. The receptors stem from a C3H/HeJ mouse with alopecia areata. The mouse line has the MHC haplotype H2-k.

This clone was recorded a few times. Gene names refer to mouse genes. The read ends 4 residues shy of where the CDR3 ends; the end is completed using the germline J gene. The chain carries TRBV19 and TRBJ2-5; TRBD2 matches at 12 bases. The V gene's germline CDR1 is FNHDT and CDR2 SITEND (reference sequence). The CDR3 has 14 residues. The V segment lost 5 bases and the J segment 3 bases; nucleotides outside the gene matches: 1. CDR3 region: CASRDWGGQDTQYF. The sequenced CDR3 bases are TGTGCCAGCAGGGACTGGGGGGGTCAAGAC.

This clone was recorded a few times. Germline and genes here are mouse. The CDR3 end lies 4 residues beyond the end of the read and is filled in from the germline J gene. The rearrangement uses TRBV19 and TRBJ2-1; D possibly corresponds to TRBD2 (6 bases). Germline V gene sequence: CDR1 FNHDT, CDR2 SITEND (reference sequence). V dropped 1 base and J dropped 0 bases, with 11 bases sitting between them. CDR3 length: 16 residues. The CDR3 region is CASSISLGYNYAEQFF. The covered CDR3 bases are TGTGCCAGCAGTATAAGCCTGGGGTATAACTATGCT.

This clone came up a few times. Mouse gene names and germline throughout. The CDR3 is cut off 4 residues early in the read; its end comes from the germline J gene. Other DNA sequences of this sample code for an identical CDR3. V and J are TRBV13-1 and TRBJ2-3, with D perhaps matching TRBD1 (6 bases). Deletions cut 0 bases from V and 0 bases from J, with 8 bases between. Germline CDR1 NSHNY, CDR2 SYGAGN. This CDR3 region has 15 residues. The part of the CDR3 DNA that was read is TGTGCCAGCAGTGATGCAAGGGGGAGTGCAGAA. Residues: CASSDARGSAE. The whole CDR3 sequence is CASSDARGSAETLYF.

This clone was seen a few times. The genes and germline here are from mouse. The read terminates 4 residues ahead of where the CDR3 ends, so the germline J gene completes it. This rearrangement joins TRBV13-2 to TRBJ2-7, with D possibly TRBD2 on 6 matching bases. The CDR3 has 13 residues. The germline V gene has CDR1 NNHNN and CDR2 SYGAGS (reference sequence). V was pared by 3 bases and J by 0 bases, with 7 bases between. Incomplete CDR3 DNA: TGTGCCAGCGGTGCTGGGGACTCCTAT. This encodes CASGAGDSY. The whole CDR3 sequence reads CASGAGDSYEQYF.

There are a few counts of this clone. All gene names here are mouse names. The read ends 4 residues before the CDR3 terminus; that terminus is restored from the germline J gene. Other DNA sequences in the sample encode the same CDR3. The chain combines TRBV5 with TRBJ2-3, with 8 positions matching TRBD1. The V gene end was trimmed by 2 bases and the J gene end by 0 bases; junction bases not matched to a gene: 1. Looked up from germline, CDR1 is LGHNA and CDR2 is YNLKQL (reference sequence). There are 15 residues in the CDR3. The chain's CDR3 is CASSQQGASAETLYF. CDR3 DNA (partial): TGTGCCAGCAGCCAACAGGGGGCGAGTGCAGAA.

This clone was detected only a few times. Mouse names are used for the genes. The CDR3 is cut off 4 residues early in the read; its end comes from the germline J gene. The rearrangement links TRBV19 to TRBJ2-1; the match to TRBD1 covers 7 bases. V was pared by 4 bases and J by 4 bases, with 5 bases of the junction left unmatched. The CDR3 spans 14 residues. Germline CDR1 reads FNHDT; CDR2 reads SITEND (reference sequence). The covered CDR3 bases are TGTGCCAGCAGTCAGACAGGGATTTATGCT. It encodes CASSQTGIYA. The full CDR3 sequence reads CASSQTGIYAEQFF.

This clone was picked up a small number of times. The gene names here belong to mouse. The read ends 4 residues early relative to the CDR3; the germline J gene fills the gap. The chain recombines TRBV13-3 with TRBJ1-2, with no clear D. V lost 2 bases and J 1 base, leaving 6 bases between the germline ends. This CDR3 contains 13 residues. Germline CDR1 NNHDY, CDR2 SYVADS. CDR3 DNA, as far as it was read: TGTGCCAGCAGTGAGGTCAGAAACTCC. Protein sequence: CASSEVRNS. The full CDR3 protein is CASSEVRNSDYTF.

A note on this clone: The gene names here belong to mouse. Read coverage stops 4 residues before the CDR3 terminus; the germline J gene supplies the remainder. This chain joins TRBV5 and TRBJ2-1; 8 bases line up with TRBD2. This CDR3 spans 15 amino acids. Germline CDR1 reads LGHNA; CDR2 reads YNLKQL (reference sequence). The J segment lost 1 base and the V segment lost 3 bases, leaving 2 bases of the junction unmatched. The sequenced part of the CDR3 DNA is TGTGCCAGCAGCCACTGGGGGGAAAACTATGCT. This encodes CASSHWGENYA. Given in full, the CDR3 is CASSHWGENYAEQFF.

This clone was detected a few times. The germline and genes are mouse ones. The observed sequence ends 4 residues before the CDR3 terminus, with the missing tail filled in from the germline J gene. The J gene is TRBJ2-1, the V gene TRBV13-3; 8 bases align to TRBD2. This CDR3 contains 15 residues. Germline assignment: CDR1 NNHDY and CDR2 SYVADS. The junction had 2 bases not matched to a gene; V was cut back by 0 bases and J by 3 bases. Partial CDR3 DNA: TGTGCCAGCAGTGATGTAGGGACTGGCTATGCT. It codes for CASSDVGTGYA. The whole CDR3 region reads CASSDVGTGYAEQFF.

This clone was counted a few times. Mouse gene names apply. Read sequence stops 4 residues before the CDR3 end, and the germline J gene provides the missing end. Other nucleotide sequences in the sample specify the same CDR3. V and J are TRBV19 and TRBJ2-2; D gene uncertain. Trimming cost V 1 base and J 0 bases, with 7 bases left between them. Germline V gene lookup returns CDR1 FNHDT and CDR2 SITEND (reference sequence). There are 15 residues in the CDR3. The part of the CDR3 DNA that was read is TGTGCCAGCAGTATAAGTCCAGCAAACACCGGG. Translating gives CASSISPANTG. The entire CDR3 is CASSISPANTGQLYF.

This clone has more than one count but fewer than ten. The genes are named according to mouse. The missing CDR3 end, 4 residues past where the read stops, is filled in from the germline J gene. The chain recombines TRBV19 with TRBJ2-5, with 8 bases matching TRBD2. Germline loops: CDR1 FNHDT, CDR2 SITEND (reference sequence). This CDR3 comprises 14 residues. The part of the CDR3 DNA that was read is TGTGCCAGCAGTACATTCTGGGGGGAAGAC. This gives the protein CASSTFWGED. The entire CDR3 is CASSTFWGEDTQYF.

Note on this clone: Genes here carry mouse names. Sequencing ends 3 residues short of the CDR3 end; the germline J gene provides the rest. V and J are TRBV19 and TRBJ1-6; D possibly corresponds to TRBD1 (6 bases). TRBJ1-6 is an ORF for which the function is uncertain. The CDR3 consists of 14 residues. Trimming removed 1 base from V and 7 bases from J, with 9 bases in between. Germline V CDR1 and CDR2: FNHDT, SITEND (reference sequence). CDR3 amino acids: CASSITQGNSPLYF. The sequenced part of the CDR3 DNA is TGTGCCAGCAGTATAACCCAGGGGAATTCGCCC.

On this clone itself: These gene names are mouse names. Coverage ceases 4 residues before the CDR3 finishes, and the germline J gene fills in the end. The J gene is TRBJ2-5, the V gene TRBV13-3; 10 positions match TRBD1. This CDR3 comprises 14 residues. J was trimmed by 3 bases and V by 5 bases; bases with no gene match: 3. From germline, CDR1 is NNHDY and CDR2 SYVADS. The CDR3 here is CASRAGQGQDTQYF. The DNA read from the CDR3 is TGTGCCAGCAGGGCGGGACAGGGGCAAGAC. The whole variable domain, filled in from reference TRBV13-3 and TRBJ2-5, reads EAAVTQSPRSKVAVTGGKVTLSCHQTNNHDYMYWYRQDTGHGLRLIHYSYVADSTEKGDIPDGYKASRPSQENFSLILELASLSQTAVYFCASRAGQGQDTQYFGPGTRLLVL.

This clone has at least ten counts. The gene symbols are mouse symbols. The CDR3 end is not reached by the read, which stops 4 residues before it; the germline J gene fills it in. The J gene is TRBJ2-1, the V gene TRBV17; D perhaps matches TRBD1 (5 bases). V lost 5 bases and J lost 3, with 8 bases in between. Germline V gives CDR1 MNHDT, CDR2 YYDKIL. The CDR3 has 13 amino acids. CDR3 region: CASSRTIYAEQFF. The sequenced CDR3 bases are TGTGCTAGCAGTCGGACAATCTATGCT.

Remarks on this clone: Here the gene names and germline are mouse. The CDR3 extends 4 residues past the end of the read, so its final part is completed from the germline J gene. The chain carries TRBV5 and TRBJ1-1; tentatively, D is TRBD1 (6 bases). The CDR3 runs to 15 residues. V lost 4 bases and J lost 4, with 16 bases in between. Germline lookup yields CDR1 LGHNA and CDR2 YNLKQL (reference sequence). The CDR3 protein is CASSPTGTTSTEVFF. Incomplete CDR3 DNA: TGTGCCAGCAGCCCGACCGGGACAACAAGCACA.

On this clone itself: Germline and genes here are mouse. Other DNA sequences within the sample encode an identical CDR3. The CDR3 DNA, read in part, is TGTGCCAGCAGCCAAGGGACAGGGGCAAACACA. Protein: CASSQGTGANT. The CDR3 in its entirety is CASSQGTGANTEVFF. This rearrangement joins TRBV5 to TRBJ1-1; 9 positions match TRBD1. The read comes to an end 4 residues before the CDR3 does, leaving the germline J gene to fill in the end. The CDR3 contains 15 residues. CDR1 is LGHNA, CDR2 YNLKQL, per germline (reference sequence). Unmatched junction bases numbered 0, after V lost 1 base and J lost 0 bases.

This clone was seen repeatedly, ten times or more. Mouse names are used for the genes. The read gets to within 4 residues of the CDR3 end, and the germline J gene fills in the rest. Other DNA sequences in the sample encode the same CDR3. The rearrangement links TRBV1 to TRBJ2-5, with D possibly matching TRBD1 (5 bases). Looked up from germline, CDR1 is NSQYPW and CDR2 is LRSPGD (reference sequence). The CDR3 has 13 residues. The sequenced part of the CDR3 DNA is TGCACCTGCAGTGCAGGGACAAAAGAC. Protein product: CTCSAGTKD. The full CDR3 is CTCSAGTKDTQYF. The entire variable domain, with the rest obtained from reference TRBV1 and TRBJ2-5, is as follows: VTLLEQNPRWRLVPRGQAVNLRCILKNSQYPWMSWYQQDLQKQLQWLFTLRSPGDKEVKSLPGADYLATRVTDTELRLQVANMSQGRTLYCTCSAGTKDTQYFGPGTRLLVL.

A few counts support this clone. The gene names given are mouse names. The CDR3 end lies 4 residues beyond the end of the read and is filled in from the germline J gene. The sample has other DNA sequences that encode this CDR3 too. V is TRBV19 and J is TRBJ2-7; D unclear. V was clipped by 5 bases and J by 0 bases, with 9 bases between them. The CDR3 consists of 13 residues. Germline CDR1 FNHDT, CDR2 SITEND (reference sequence). The part of the CDR3 DNA that was read is TGTGCCAGCAGCCCCGACAACTCCTAT. Translation: CASSPDNSY. In full, the CDR3 is CASSPDNSYEQYF.

This clone was picked up a small number of times. The genes and germline here are from mouse. The read finishes 4 residues shy of the CDR3 end, and the germline J gene is used to complete it. The chain joins TRBV31 to TRBJ1-1, with TRBD1 identical over 8 bases. Germline V CDR1 and CDR2: GKSSPN, SITVG. The CDR3 is 12 amino acids. CDR3 protein: CAWRQGATEVFF. The CDR3 DNA, read in part, is TGTGCCTGGAGGCAGGGGGCAACA.

About this clone: Gene names and germline match the mouse. The CDR3 end lies 3 residues beyond the end of the read and is filled in from the germline J gene. This sequence joins TRBV13-3 and TRBJ1-6, with D unclear. TRBJ1-6 is an open reading frame, and its role is uncertain. The V end was cut by 2 bases, the J end by 4 bases, with 7 bases between. The CDR3 is made up of 14 amino acids. Germline V gene lookup returns CDR1 NNHDY and CDR2 SYVADS. Partial CDR3 DNA: TGTGCCAGCAGTGACAGTCCTTATAATTCGCCC. Translation: CASSDSPYNSP. The whole CDR3 is CASSDSPYNSPLYF.